This passage covers 20 T cell receptor beta chains from one sample sequenced in a study of shared clonotypes between healthy human individuals. Produced via immunoSEQ multiplex PCR; TCRdb's table is partial and in-frame only. This table holds about 1 million clones, around 76% found once. Sequenced input: memory CD4+ T cells sorted from blood. Sample subset: CD45RA-negative fraction. Receptors were obtained from a man between 18 and 29 years old in good health.

This clone has just one count. The chain combines TRBV4-1 with TRBJ1-4; D gene unclear. The length of the CDR3 is 17 residues. With 0 bases removed from V and 8 bases from J, the gap between germline ends came to 19 bases. Germline assignment: CDR1 MGHRA and CDR2 YSYEKL. The CDR3 protein is CASSQEDGPRRGEKLFF. The CDR3 DNA reads as TGCGCCAGCAGCCAAGAAGATGGCCCTCGGCGGGGAGAAAAACTGTTTTTT.

Comment on this clone: The same CDR3 also results from other DNA sequences found in this sample. The chain recombines TRBV19 with TRBJ2-6, with no clear D. CDR1 and CDR2 from the germline V gene are LNHDA and SQIVND (reference sequence). The CDR3 spans 15 residues. V was shortened by 3 bases and J by 1 base, with 7 bases between the two germline ends. CDR3 loop: CASSIDGSGANVLTF. CDR3 coding DNA: TGTGCCAGTAGTATCGACGGGTCTGGGGCCAACGTCCTGACTTTC.

The chain links TRBV11-2 to TRBJ2-1; unclear D gene. The CDR3 is made up of 12 amino acids. Germline CDR1 SGHAT, CDR2 FQNNGV. The V end lost 5 bases, the J end lost 7 bases, and 9 bases lay between the germline ends. This chain's CDR3 is CASSRSGNEQFF. CDR3 nucleotides: TGTGCCAGCAGCCGCAGTGGTAATGAGCAGTTCTTC.

The V and J genes are TRBV5-1 and TRBJ2-3; 7 nucleotides line up with TRBD1. With V trimmed by 3 bases and J by 2 bases, 3 bases remained unmatched. The CDR3 has 14 amino acids. Germline V gives CDR1 SGHRS, CDR2 YFSETQ. For the CDR3, the DNA is TGCGCCAGCAGCTCAGGGGGAACCACAGATACGCAGTATTTT. This gives the protein CASSSGGTTDTQYF.

V is TRBV5-1 and J is TRBJ2-3; 12 nucleotides line up with TRBD2. Germline V gene lookup returns CDR1 SGHRS and CDR2 YFSETQ. V dropped 1 base and J dropped 5; count of bases not matched to a gene: 5. The CDR3 runs 16 residues. In DNA form, the CDR3 reads TGCGCCAGCAGCTTGTCCCTAGCGGGGGGGCAAGATACGCAGTATTTT. Translation: CASSLSLAGGQDTQYF.

V and J are TRBV30 and TRBJ2-3, with D unclear. Trimming pared 2 bases from V and 2 bases from J, leaving 2 bases between. Germline V gene data show CDR1 as GTSNPN and CDR2 as SVGIG (reference sequence). CDR3 size: 11 residues. The CDR3 here is CAWSNTDTQYF. The CDR3 bases are TGTGCCTGGAGTAACACAGATACGCAGTATTTT. Complete variable domain (other parts from reference TRBV30 and TRBJ2-3): SQTIHQWPATLVQPVGSPLSLECTVEGTSNPNLYWYRQAAGRGLQLLFYSVGIGQISSEVPQNLSASRPQDRQFILSSKKLLLSDSGFYLCAWSNTDTQYFGPGTRLTVL.

The V and J genes are TRBV27 and TRBJ2-2, with 8 nucleotides matching TRBD1. The CDR3 spans 13 residues. CDR1 and CDR2 from the germline V gene are MNHEY and SMNVEV (reference sequence). The junction had 4 bases not matched to a gene; V was cut back by 5 bases and J by 8 bases. CDR3 sequence (DNA): TGTGCCAGCAGTAAGAACAGGGGGGGGGAGCTGTTTTTT. It codes for CASSKNRGGELFF.

The CDR3 spells CASSLGQTGTTNSPLHF. In DNA, the CDR3 is TGTGCCAGCAGCTTAGGCCAAACAGGCACTACCAATTCACCCCTCCACTTT. The chain employs TRBV7-9 and TRBJ1-6; possibly TRBD1 for D (5 bases). V lost 1 base, J lost 7 bases, and 17 bases lay in between. This CDR3 region has 17 residues. From germline, CDR1 is SEHNR and CDR2 FQNEAQ (reference sequence). Drawing the rest from reference TRBV7-9 and TRBJ1-6, the complete variable domain is DTGVSQNPRHKITKRGQNVTFRCDPISEHNRLYWYRQTLGQGPEFLTYFQNEAQLEKSRLLSDRFSAERPKGSFSTLEIQRTEQGDSAMYLCASSLGQTGTTNSPLHFGNGTRLTVT.

This clone has a handful of counts. The V call is TRBV4-1, the J call TRBJ2-7; D gene unclear. The length of the CDR3 is 15 residues. Germline V gene sequence: CDR1 MGHRA, CDR2 YSYEKL. The V and J ends lost 2 bases and 0 bases respectively, with 11 bases between them. The CDR3 is CASSQLVLSSYEQYF. The CDR3 DNA follows: TGCGCCAGCAGCCAACTAGTCCTTAGCTCCTACGAGCAGTACTTC.

This clone was detected only a few times. CDR3 residues: CASSLTSISTDTQYF. The CDR3 coding sequence is TGTGCCAGCAGTTTAACTAGCATTAGCACAGATACGCAGTATTTT. V is TRBV27 and J is TRBJ2-3, with D tentatively TRBD2 (6 bases). CDR1 and CDR2 (germline): MNHEY, SMNVEV (reference sequence). Between the trimmed V and J ends, which lost 2 bases and 0 bases, there was a span of 9 bases. This CDR3 region has 15 residues.

This clone appeared once. CDR3 in amino acids: CASTPVGLGDTEAFF. CDR3 DNA: TGTGCCAGCACCCCGGTAGGTCTAGGGGACACTGAAGCTTTCTTT. V is TRBV27 and J is TRBJ1-1, with D possibly matching TRBD1 (5 bases). There are 15 residues in the CDR3. V lost 7 bases and J lost 3, with 18 bases in between. Germline assignment: CDR1 MNHEY and CDR2 SMNVEV (reference sequence).

V is TRBV7-9 and J is TRBJ1-1; maybe TRBD1 (6 bases). V was cut by 5 bases and J by 0 bases, with 13 bases left in between. The CDR3 consists of 15 residues. Germline V gene lookup returns CDR1 SEHNR and CDR2 FQNEAQ (reference sequence). CDR3 coding DNA: TGTGCCAGCAGCCCTCGGACAGAAATGAACACTGAAGCTTTCTTT. Protein sequence: CASSPRTEMNTEAFF.

The chain uses TRBV19 and TRBJ2-5, with 9 positions matching TRBD2. Germline assignment: CDR1 LNHDA and CDR2 SQIVND (reference sequence). The CDR3 has 13 amino acids. Losses at the gene ends were 7 bases for V and 4 bases for J; bases not matched to a gene: 4. Here the CDR3 reads CASKGGGAETQYF. CDR3 in DNA: TGTGCCAGTAAGGGCGGGGGGGCAGAGACCCAGTACTTC.

Only a few counts were recorded for this clone. Here the CDR3 DNA reads TGTGCCAGCAGCTTAGGGGGACAGGGGATAGATACGCAGTATTTT. Its protein product is CASSLGGQGIDTQYF. The chain is built from TRBV7-2 and TRBJ2-3, with 10 bases that match TRBD1. Losses at the gene ends were 1 base for V and 5 bases for J; bases not matched to a gene: 3. The CDR3 is made up of 15 amino acids. The germline gives CDR1 SGHTA, CDR2 FQGNSA.

The rearrangement links TRBV4-1 to TRBJ2-3; D is undetermined. The CDR3 runs 15 residues. Between the trimmed V and J ends, which lost 0 bases and 4 bases, there was a span of 11 bases. Germline CDR1 and CDR2: MGHRA and YSYEKL. CDR3 sequence (DNA): TGCGCCAGCAGCCAAGATCGATCCTTTCCAGATACGCAGTATTTT. Protein product: CASSQDRSFPDTQYF.

The J gene is TRBJ1-4, the V gene TRBV6-1; TRBD1 agrees at 8 bases. This CDR3 has 11 residues. The V gene's germline CDR1 is MNHNS and CDR2 SASEGT. Germline trimming cut 6 bases from V and 12 bases from J; bases unmatched to any gene: 3. The CDR3 DNA sequence: TGTGCCAGCAGCCGGACAGGGCAACTGTTTTTT. Protein: CASSRTGQLFF.

This clone has only one observation. The chain employs TRBV19 and TRBJ2-1; perhaps TRBD1 as D (7 bases). Germline V gene sequence: CDR1 LNHDA, CDR2 SQIVND (reference sequence). The CDR3 spans 13 residues. Trimming removed 6 bases at V and 7 bases at J, with 13 bases between. This CDR3 reads CASRKEGANEQFF. CDR3 coding DNA: TGTGCCAGTAGGAAGGAGGGGGCAAATGAGCAGTTCTTC.

V gene TRBV7-2 combines with J gene TRBJ1-5; D might be TRBD1 (5 bases). The CDR3 length is 16 residues. CDR1 is SGHTA, CDR2 FQGNSA, per germline. V was shortened by 4 bases and J by 4 bases, with 17 bases between the two germline ends. The CDR3 DNA follows: TGTGCCAGCAGCTCAAGCCCGGGGCAATGGAATCAGCCCCAGCATTTT. Translated: CASSSSPGQWNQPQHF.

A few counts support this clone. The CDR3 sequence: CASSPGQGGFNTEAFF. In DNA, the CDR3 is TGTGCCAGCAGCCCAGGACAGGGTGGATTTAACACTGAAGCTTTCTTT. This chain uses TRBV7-9 with TRBJ1-1, with TRBD1 matching over 8 bases. The CDR3 has 16 amino acids. The trim removed 5 bases at V and 2 bases at J, leaving 10 bases unmatched. Germline CDR1 and CDR2: SEHNR and FQNEAQ (reference sequence). The whole variable domain, remainder taken from reference TRBV7-9 and TRBJ1-1, is DTGVSQNPRHKITKRGQNVTFRCDPISEHNRLYWYRQTLGQGPEFLTYFQNEAQLEKSRLLSDRFSAERPKGSFSTLEIQRTEQGDSAMYLCASSPGQGGFNTEAFFGQGTRLTVV.

The J gene is TRBJ2-4, the V gene TRBV7-8, with D tentatively TRBD1 or TRBD2 (5 bases each). The V gene lost 1 base and the J gene lost 8 bases, with 18 bases spanning the gap. This CDR3 spans 16 amino acids. The germline V gene has CDR1 SGHVS and CDR2 FQNEAQ. The CDR3 nucleotides are TGTGCCAGCAGCTTAGAAGGGGCGGGCCGGGTGGACATTCAGTACTTC. Amino acid sequence: CASSLEGAGRVDIQYF. Filled out from reference TRBV7-8 and TRBJ2-4, the complete variable domain reads GAGVSQSPRYKVAKRGQDVALRCDPISGHVSLFWYQQALGQGPEFLTYFQNEAQLDKSGLPSDRFFAERPEGSVSTLKIQRTQQEDSAVYLCASSLEGAGRVDIQYFGAGTRLSVL.